This is a list of T cell receptor beta chains from one sample in a study of human T cells and chemical hapten exposure. TCRdb reanalysed the RACE reads using MiXCR and keeps one entry per CDR3 protein. The table shows 200,000 to 300,000 distinct CDR3 sequences, with around 9.3% occurring only once. The specimen comprised whole blood, sampled in connection with sensitization to the hapten diphenylcyclopropenone (DPC). The receptors originated from a middle-aged woman with alopecia areata. Some clones in this sample may be carry-over from other donors' samples. Each CDR3 is given with its conserved first and last residue. The D gene is left open where the match is weak. A row's size may be missing; if present it is once, few, many or a size class.

cdr3_aa cdr3_nt d_call clone_size j_call v_call
CASSPRDGAKNIQYF TGCGCCAGCAGCCCCCGGGACGGGGCCAAAAACATTCAGTACTTC NA few TRBJ2-4 TRBV5-1
CASSQEGAGTNEKLFF TGCGCCAGCAGCCAAGAAGGGGCAGGGACTAATGAAAAACTGTTTTTT NA many TRBJ1-4 TRBV4-3
CASSLTVGNQPQHF TGTGCCAGCAGTTTAACGGTTGGCAATCAGCCCCAGCATTTT NA many TRBJ1-5 TRBV28
CASSQPGTSFYNEQFF TGTGCCAGCAGCCAACCCGGGACTAGCTTTTACAATGAGCAGTTCTTC TRBD2 few TRBJ2-1 TRBV3-1
CASSLGVFTEAFF TGTGCCAGCAGTTTAGGGGTATTCACTGAAGCTTTCTTT NA NA TRBJ1-1 TRBV12-3/TRBV12-4
CASTVFPEAFF TGTGCCAGCACGGTTTTCCCTGAAGCTTTCTTT NA NA TRBJ1-1 TRBV6-2/TRBV6-3
CASSLGEGRRLNTEAFF TGTGCCAGCAGCTTAGGTGAGGGAAGGCGGCTGAACACTGAAGCTTTCTTT NA NA TRBJ1-1 TRBV7-9
CASSQVGRRTGELFF TGTGCCAGCAGCCAAGTCGGGCGACGAACCGGGGAGCTGTTTTTT NA few TRBJ2-2 TRBV3-1
CASSQVLRTGELFF TGCGCCAGCAGCCAAGTATTGCGGACCGGGGAGCTGTTTTTT NA NA TRBJ2-2 TRBV4-3
CASSLAVRGRNTEAFF TGCGCCAGCAGCTTGGCGGTCAGGGGGCGGAACACTGAAGCTTTCTTT TRBD1 NA TRBJ1-1 TRBV5-1
CASSSLRGEGDYGYTF TGTGCCAGCAGCTCCCTGCGGGGGGAAGGAGACTATGGCTACACCTTC NA NA TRBJ1-2 TRBV7-9
CASSPGTSGAAAETQYF TGTGCCAGCAGCCCCGGGACTAGCGGGGCGGCGGCAGAAACGCAGTATTTT TRBD2 NA TRBJ2-3 TRBV12-3/TRBV12-4
CASSSSGRTYNEQFF TGTGCCAGCAGCTCTAGCGGGAGGACTTACAATGAGCAGTTCTTC TRBD2 NA TRBJ2-1 TRBV5-4
CASGRTPSNEQFF TGTGCCAGCGGCAGGACTCCCTCCAATGAGCAGTTCTTC NA NA TRBJ2-1 TRBV7-2
CASSLGRLVF TGCGCCAGCAGCTTGGGGCGGCTCGTCTTT NA few TRBJ1-1 TRBV5-1
CASRTGQGMGNQPQHF TGTGCCAGCAGAACGGGACAGGGGATGGGCAATCAGCCCCAGCATTTT TRBD1 many TRBJ1-5 TRBV12-3/TRBV12-4
CSAAQGNYGYTF TGCAGTGCTGCACAGGGTAACTATGGCTACACCTTC NA NA TRBJ1-2 TRBV20-1
CSARADRNQPQHF TGCAGTGCTAGAGCGGACAGGAATCAGCCCCAGCATTTT TRBD1 few TRBJ1-5 TRBV20-1
CASRRLADWDTQYF TGTGCCAGCAGGAGACTAGCGGATTGGGATACGCAGTATTTT TRBD2 few TRBJ2-3 TRBV2
CASRLLAGGTYEQYF TGCGCCAGCAGGCTGCTAGCGGGAGGAACCTACGAGCAGTACTTC TRBD2 few TRBJ2-7 TRBV5-1
CSARTQGVGYTF TGCAGTGCTAGAACACAGGGGGTTGGCTACACCTTC TRBD1 NA TRBJ1-2 TRBV20-1
CASISYLGGNWHSPLHF TGTGCCAGCATCTCTTATCTGGGGGGAAACTGGCATTCACCCCTCCACTTT NA few TRBJ1-6 TRBV7-9
CASSPDSGTGVYEQYF TGTGCCAGCAGCCCCGACTCCGGGACAGGTGTCTACGAGCAGTACTTC TRBD1 NA TRBJ2-7 TRBV7-2
CASSMRQGRRQFF TGTGCCAGCAGCATGCGACAGGGGCGGCGGCAGTTCTTC TRBD1 few TRBJ2-1 TRBV7-3
CASSKDRGPYEQYF TGCGCCAGCAGTAAGGACAGGGGGCCTTACGAGCAGTACTTC TRBD1 many TRBJ2-7 TRBV5-1
CSATPPGGSNQPQHF TGCAGTGCCACCCCGCCAGGGGGAAGCAATCAGCCCCAGCATTTT TRBD1 few TRBJ1-5 TRBV20-1
CASSLATNQPQHF TGTGCCAGCAGCTTAGCGACGAATCAGCCCCAGCATTTT NA NA TRBJ1-5 TRBV7-6
CASSLVDGGPHNYGYTF TGTGCCAGCAGCCTGGTGGATGGGGGGCCTCATAACTATGGCTACACCTTC NA NA TRBJ1-2 TRBV7-2
CASSSGVETQYF TGCGCCAGCAGTTCAGGGGTAGAGACCCAGTACTTC NA many TRBJ2-5 TRBV10-2
CATSRTPGLAGGNEQFF TGTGCCACCAGCAGAACTCCGGGACTAGCGGGAGGGAATGAGCAGTTCTTC TRBD2 NA TRBJ2-1 TRBV15
CASSQRTGLGYTF TGTGCCAGCAGCCAACGGACAGGCTTAGGCTACACCTTC TRBD1 NA TRBJ1-2 TRBV3-1
CASSSLTEDQPQHF TGTGCCAGCTCATCACTAACGGAAGATCAGCCCCAGCATTTT NA few TRBJ1-5 TRBV18
CSARKAAIRDTQYF TGCAGTGCTAGAAAAGCCGCGATCCGAGATACGCAGTATTTT NA few TRBJ2-3 TRBV20-1
CASSLSPGREETQYF TGTGCTAGCAGCTTAAGCCCAGGTCGGGAGGAGACCCAGTACTTC NA NA TRBJ2-5 TRBV7-7
CASSLGGQGNTGELFF TGTGCCAGCAGCTTGGGAGGACAGGGGAACACCGGGGAGCTGTTTTTT TRBD1 NA TRBJ2-2 TRBV7-9
CASRSAAWSSYNEQFF TGTGCCAGCAGATCCGCCGCTTGGAGCTCCTACAATGAGCAGTTCTTC NA few TRBJ2-1 TRBV11-1
CASSPPGLNQPQHF TGTGCCAGCAGCCCCCCGGGACTTAATCAGCCCCAGCATTTT NA NA TRBJ1-5 TRBV12-3/TRBV12-4
CASSFGTGITTDTQYF TGTGCCAGCAGCTTTGGGACAGGGATAACCACAGATACGCAGTATTTT TRBD1 few TRBJ2-3 TRBV7-8
CASSLEAGSPTDTQYF TGCGCCAGCAGCTTGGAAGCGGGATCCCCCACAGATACGCAGTATTTT TRBD2 many TRBJ2-3 TRBV5-1
CASSLDSFDYGYTF TGCGCCAGCAGCTTGGACAGTTTTGACTATGGCTACACCTTC NA NA TRBJ1-2 TRBV5-1
CASSPDRVGGYTF TGTGCCAGCAGTCCCGACAGGGTAGGAGGCTACACCTTC TRBD1 few TRBJ1-2 TRBV6-6
CASTLGADPSYEQYF TGTGCCAGCACCCTGGGGGCGGATCCCTCCTACGAGCAGTACTTC NA few TRBJ2-7 TRBV12-3/TRBV12-4
CASRRDSTSEQYF TGTGCCAGCAGGCGGGACAGTACCTCCGAGCAGTACTTC NA few TRBJ2-7 TRBV6-2/TRBV6-3
CASSPGLVSTNEQFF TGTGCCAGCAGCCCGGGACTAGTGTCAACCAATGAGCAGTTCTTC TRBD2 NA TRBJ2-1 TRBV14
CATSDQPGLAGNEQFF TGTGCCACCAGTGACCAGCCCGGGCTAGCGGGCAATGAGCAGTTCTTC TRBD2 many TRBJ2-1 TRBV24-1
CSARISNSPLHF TGCAGTGCTAGAATTTCTAATTCACCCCTCCACTTT NA few TRBJ1-6 TRBV20-1
CASGVATLYGYTF TGTGCCAGCGGAGTTGCGACACTCTATGGCTACACCTTC NA many TRBJ1-2 TRBV6-2/TRBV6-3
CSVKLASPSYEQYF TGCAGCGTTAAACTAGCGTCCCCATCCTACGAGCAGTACTTC TRBD2 few TRBJ2-7 TRBV29-1
CAGGTGGFYEQYF TGTGCCGGAGGGACAGGGGGTTTCTACGAGCAGTACTTC TRBD1 few TRBJ2-7 TRBV7-9
CRAGQGGPDTQYF TGCAGGGCCGGGCAGGGAGGCCCAGATACGCAGTATTTT NA few TRBJ2-3 TRBV29-1
CAISESKSSGNTIYF TGTGCCATCAGTGAGTCGAAGAGCTCTGGAAACACCATATATTTT NA NA TRBJ1-3 TRBV10-3
CSASRLQETQYF TGCAGTGCTAGTAGGCTACAAGAGACCCAGTACTTC NA few TRBJ2-5 TRBV20-1
CASSMAAAHNSPLHF TGTGCCAGCAGCATGGCCGCGGCCCATAATTCACCCCTCCACTTT NA few TRBJ1-6 TRBV6-5
CAWSGKVTSPPYEQYF TGTGCCTGGAGTGGAAAGGTGACCTCACCCCCCTACGAGCAGTACTTC NA few TRBJ2-7 TRBV30
CASSYGQGQPQHF TGTGCCAGCAGTTACGGACAGGGCCAGCCCCAGCATTTT TRBD1 many TRBJ1-5 TRBV6-5